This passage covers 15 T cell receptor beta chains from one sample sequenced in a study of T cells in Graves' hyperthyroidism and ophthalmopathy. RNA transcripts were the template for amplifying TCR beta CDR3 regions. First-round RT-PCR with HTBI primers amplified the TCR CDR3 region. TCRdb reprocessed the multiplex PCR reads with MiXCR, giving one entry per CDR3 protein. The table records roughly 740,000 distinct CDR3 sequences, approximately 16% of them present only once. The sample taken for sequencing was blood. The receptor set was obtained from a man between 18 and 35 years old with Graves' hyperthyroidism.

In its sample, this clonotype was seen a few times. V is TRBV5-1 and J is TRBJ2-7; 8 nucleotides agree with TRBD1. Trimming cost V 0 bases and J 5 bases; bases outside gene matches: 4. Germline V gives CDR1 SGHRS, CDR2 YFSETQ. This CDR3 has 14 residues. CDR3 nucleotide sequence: TGCGCCAGCAGCTTGGCGGACAGGGTGGACGAGCAGTACTTC. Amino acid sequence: CASSLADRVDEQYF. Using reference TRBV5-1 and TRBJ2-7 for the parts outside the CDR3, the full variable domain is KAGVTQTPRYLIKTRGQQVTLSCSPISGHRSVSWYQQTPGQGLQFLFEYFSETQRNKGNFPGRFSGRQFSNSRSEMNVSTLELGDSALYLCASSLADRVDEQYFGPGTRLTVT.

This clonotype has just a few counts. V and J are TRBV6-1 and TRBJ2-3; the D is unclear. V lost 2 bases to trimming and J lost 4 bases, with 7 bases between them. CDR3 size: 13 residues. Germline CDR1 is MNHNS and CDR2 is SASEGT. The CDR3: CASSEWAPDTQYF. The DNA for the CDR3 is TGTGCCAGCAGTGAATGGGCCCCAGATACGCAGTATTTT.

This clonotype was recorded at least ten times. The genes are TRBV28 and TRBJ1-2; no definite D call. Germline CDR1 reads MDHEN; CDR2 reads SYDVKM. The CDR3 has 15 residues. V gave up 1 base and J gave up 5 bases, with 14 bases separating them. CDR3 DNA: TGTGCCAGCAGTTTATCCCTCCCGGGAACATATGGCTACACCTTC. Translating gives CASSLSLPGTYGYTF.

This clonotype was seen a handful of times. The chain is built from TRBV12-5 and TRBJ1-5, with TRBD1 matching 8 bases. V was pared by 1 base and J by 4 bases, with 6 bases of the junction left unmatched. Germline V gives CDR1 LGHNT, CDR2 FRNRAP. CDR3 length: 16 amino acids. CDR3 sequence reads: CASGLARTGINQPQHF. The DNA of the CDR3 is TGTGCTAGTGGTTTGGCTAGGACAGGGATAAATCAGCCCCAGCATTTT. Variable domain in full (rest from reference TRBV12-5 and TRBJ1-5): DARVTQTPRHKVTEMGQEVTMRCQPILGHNTVFWYRQTMMQGLELLAYFRNRAPLDDSGMPKDRFSAEMPDATLATLKIQPSEPRDSAVYFCASGLARTGINQPQHFGDGTRLSIL.

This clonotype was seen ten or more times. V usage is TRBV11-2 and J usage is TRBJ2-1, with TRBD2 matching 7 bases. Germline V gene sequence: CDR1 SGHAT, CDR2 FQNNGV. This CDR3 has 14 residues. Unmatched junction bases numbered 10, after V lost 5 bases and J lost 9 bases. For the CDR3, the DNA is TGTGCCAGCAGCCCGACTACCTGGGGGGGTGAGCAGTTCTTC. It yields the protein CASSPTTWGGEQFF.

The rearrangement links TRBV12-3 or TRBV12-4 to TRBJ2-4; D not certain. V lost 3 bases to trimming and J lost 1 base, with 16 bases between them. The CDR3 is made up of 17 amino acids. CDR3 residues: CASSFLEVLGAKNIQYF. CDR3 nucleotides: TGTGCCAGCAGTTTTCTTGAGGTATTAGGGGCCAAAAACATTCAGTACTTC.

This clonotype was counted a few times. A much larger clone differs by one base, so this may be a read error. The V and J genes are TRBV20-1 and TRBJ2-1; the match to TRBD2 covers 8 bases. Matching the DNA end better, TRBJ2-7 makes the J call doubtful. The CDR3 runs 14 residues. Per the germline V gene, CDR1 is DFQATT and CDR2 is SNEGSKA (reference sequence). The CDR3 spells CSAVLAGGRNEQYF. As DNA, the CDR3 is TGCAGTGCTGTCCTGGCGGGAGGACGGAATGAGCAGTACTTC.

CDR3: CASSTDYYNEQFF. The DNA of the CDR3 is TGTGCCAGTAGTACCGACTACTACAATGAGCAGTTCTTC. The chain has TRBV19 and TRBJ2-1, with TRBD2 as a possible D gene (5 bases). In germline, CDR1 is LNHDA, CDR2 SQIVND (reference sequence). This CDR3 is 13 amino acids long. Trimming stripped 4 bases from V and 3 bases from J, with 7 bases between.

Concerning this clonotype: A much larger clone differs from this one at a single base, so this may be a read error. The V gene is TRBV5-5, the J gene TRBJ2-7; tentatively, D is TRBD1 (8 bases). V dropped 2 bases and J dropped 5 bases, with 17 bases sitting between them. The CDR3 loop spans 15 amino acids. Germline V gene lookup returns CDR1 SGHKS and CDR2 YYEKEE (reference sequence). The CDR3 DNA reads TGTGCCAGCAGCTTCGACAGGGGAGGGAAACACGAGCAGTACTTC. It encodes CASSFDRGGKHEQYF. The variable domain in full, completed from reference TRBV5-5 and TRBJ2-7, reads DAGVTQSPTHLIKTRGQQVTLRCSPISGHKSVSWYQQVLGQGPQFIFQYYEKEERGRGNFPDRFSARQFPNYSSELNVNALLLGDSALYLCASSFDRGGKHEQYFGPGTRLTVT.

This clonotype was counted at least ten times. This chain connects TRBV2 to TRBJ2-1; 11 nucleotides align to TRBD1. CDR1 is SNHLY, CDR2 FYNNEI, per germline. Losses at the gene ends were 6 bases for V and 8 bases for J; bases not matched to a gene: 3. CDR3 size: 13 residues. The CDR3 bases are TGTGCCAGCAGGAGGACAGGGGGCGATGAGCAGTTCTTC. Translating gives CASRRTGGDEQFF.

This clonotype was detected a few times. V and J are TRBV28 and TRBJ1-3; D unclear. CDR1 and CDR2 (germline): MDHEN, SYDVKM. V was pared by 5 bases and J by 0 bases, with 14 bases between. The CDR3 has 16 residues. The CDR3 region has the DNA TGTGCCAGCAGTCCCCCTCCCTACCGCTCTGGAAACACCATATATTTT. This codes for CASSPPPYRSGNTIYF.

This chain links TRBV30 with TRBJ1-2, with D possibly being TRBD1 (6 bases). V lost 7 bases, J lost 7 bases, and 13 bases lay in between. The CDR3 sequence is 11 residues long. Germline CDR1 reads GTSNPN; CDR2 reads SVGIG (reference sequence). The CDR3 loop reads CALTTGGGYTF. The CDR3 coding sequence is TGTGCCTTGACGACAGGAGGTGGCTACACCTTC.

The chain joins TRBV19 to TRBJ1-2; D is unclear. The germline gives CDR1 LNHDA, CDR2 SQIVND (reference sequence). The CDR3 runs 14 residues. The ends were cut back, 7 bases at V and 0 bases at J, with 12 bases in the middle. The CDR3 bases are TGTGCCAGTATCGCGGGCACCTCTAACTATGGCTACACCTTC. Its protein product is CASIAGTSNYGYTF.

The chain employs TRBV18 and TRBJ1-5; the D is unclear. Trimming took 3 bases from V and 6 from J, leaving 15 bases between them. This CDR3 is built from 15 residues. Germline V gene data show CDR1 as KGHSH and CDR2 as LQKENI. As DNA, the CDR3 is TGTGCCAGCTCACCCCTTCCTGTGCGCAGTCAGCCCCAGCATTTT. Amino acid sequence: CASSPLPVRSQPQHF. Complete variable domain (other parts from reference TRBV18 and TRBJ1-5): NAGVMQNPRHLVRRRGQEARLRCSPMKGHSHVYWYRQLPEEGLKFMVYLQKENIIDESGMPKERFSAEFPKEGPSILRIQQVVRGDSAAYFCASSPLPVRSQPQHFGDGTRLSIL.

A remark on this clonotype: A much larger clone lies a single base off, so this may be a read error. As DNA, the CDR3 is TGTGCCGGCAGCGTCAGCGGTCCCAACAATGAGCAGTTCTTC. Its translation: CAGSVSGPNNEQFF. The gene calls are TRBV9 and TRBJ2-1; D perhaps matches TRBD2 (5 bases). CDR1 SGDLS and CDR2 YYNGEE come from the germline V gene. CDR3 length: 14 amino acids.